These 23 T cell receptor beta chains were all obtained from the same sample, sequenced in a study of blood T cells in healthy people across ages. It was with a sample-barcoded 5' primer and a J-beta primer mix that a second PCR of about 7 to 12 cycles was run. TCRdb analysed the 5' RACE reads with MiXCR anew, one entry per CDR3 protein. Of 1.5 million to 2 million distinct CDR3 sequences listed, approximately 28% are singletons. Sequences were obtained from blood. The origin of the receptors is a woman aged 25 to 39 in good health.

CDR3 in amino acids: CASSLARGAANYGYTF. Here the CDR3 DNA reads TGTGCCAGCAGTTTAGCAAGGGGCGCCGCTAACTATGGCTACACCTTC. The chain joins TRBV28 to TRBJ1-2, with TRBD1 as a possible D gene (5 bases). The CDR3 sequence is 16 residues long. Trimming removed 2 bases from V and 0 bases from J, with 13 bases in between. The germline V gene encodes CDR1 MDHEN and CDR2 SYDVKM.

J is TRBJ1-2 and V is TRBV30; 8 bases are a match to TRBD1. V was pared by 1 base and J by 4 bases, with 5 bases of the junction left unmatched. The CDR3 covers 14 residues. The germline V gene encodes CDR1 GTSNPN and CDR2 SVGIG (reference sequence). The CDR3 reads CAWSAGGAFYGYTF. The DNA for the CDR3 is TGTGCCTGGAGTGCAGGGGGCGCTTTCTATGGCTACACCTTC.

This clonotype was observed many times. V and J are TRBV9 and TRBJ2-5; D gene uncertain. The germline V gene has CDR1 SGDLS and CDR2 YYNGEE. Between the trimmed V and J ends, which lost 0 bases and 0 bases, there was a span of 9 bases. The CDR3 extends over 15 amino acids. CDR3 sequence: CASSVEASDQETQYF. In nucleotides, the CDR3 is TGTGCCAGCAGCGTAGAGGCCAGCGACCAAGAGACCCAGTACTTC.

The chain links TRBV19 to TRBJ1-2; possible D gene TRBD1, 6 bases. In germline, CDR1 is LNHDA, CDR2 SQIVND (reference sequence). The germline V and J ends were trimmed by 9 bases and 4 bases, with 15 bases remaining between them. This CDR3 is built from 13 residues. This CDR3 reads CASRPRQVYGYTF. DNA of the CDR3: TGTGCCAGCAGGCCAAGACAGGTCTATGGCTACACCTTC.

This clonotype has just a few counts. The genes are TRBV20-1 and TRBJ2-3, with D perhaps given as TRBD1 or TRBD2 (5 bases each). The V gene's germline CDR1 is DFQATT and CDR2 SNEGSKA (reference sequence). The CDR3 runs 13 residues. Trimming cost V 8 bases and J 4 bases, with 16 bases left between them. The CDR3 here is CSPGGQGPDTQYF. CDR3 coding DNA: TGCAGTCCCGGCGGGCAGGGCCCAGATACGCAGTATTTT.

The V call is TRBV4-3, the J call TRBJ1-1; no firm D call. Trimming removed 0 bases at V and 4 bases at J, with 9 bases between. The CDR3 extends over 14 amino acids. Germline V gene lookup returns CDR1 LGHNA and CDR2 YSLEER. The CDR3 nucleotides are TGCGCCAGCAGCCAAGACGCGGCGATCACTGAAGCTTTCTTT. It specifies CASSQDAAITEAFF.

Remarks on this clonotype: Sequence at one end of the junction differs from germline and may be a read error. The chain couples TRBV24-1 to TRBJ2-1; D is possibly TRBD2 (5 bases). The V gene's germline CDR1 is KGHDR and CDR2 SFDVKD. This CDR3 comprises 16 residues. Here the CDR3 DNA reads TGTACCACCAGTGATTTCGGGCCGGGGAAGGAGAATGAGCAGTTCTTC. Protein sequence: CTTSDFGPGKENEQFF.

Comment on this clonotype: A much larger clone differs by one base, so this may be a read error. The V gene is TRBV6-5, the J gene TRBJ2-1, with D possibly matching TRBD2 (6 bases). The CDR3 covers 14 residues. V lost 7 bases to trimming and J lost 8 bases, with 18 bases between them. From germline, CDR1 is MNHEY and CDR2 SVGAGI. CDR3 nucleotides: TGTGCCAGCACGGAACGGGGGTTGTTGGATGAGCAGTTCTTC. It is translated as CASTERGLLDEQFF.

With respect to this clonotype: One base away lies a much larger clone, so this may be a sequencing read error. The chain joins TRBV7-2 to TRBJ2-1; D unresolved. This CDR3 contains 13 residues. Germline CDR1 and CDR2: SGHTA and FQGNSA. The CDR3 coding sequence is TGTGCCGGCAGCTTAGCCCTTCCTAATGAGCAGTTCTTC. Amino acids: CAGSLALPNEQFF.

The chain couples TRBV4-1 to TRBJ2-1; 7 bases map to TRBD1. V shed 4 bases, J shed 0 bases, and the junction held 6 bases outside the gene matches. This CDR3 has 16 residues. Germline V gives CDR1 MGHRA, CDR2 YSYEKL. The CDR3 bases are TGCGCCAGCAGCCGGGGACAGTTGATCTCCTACAATGAGCAGTTCTTC. Protein: CASSRGQLISYNEQFF.

Comments on this clonotype: A single base separates this from a much larger clone, so it may be a read error. This chain links TRBV4-3 with TRBJ1-2; D unclear. The length of the CDR3 is 14 residues. The ends were cut back, 1 base at V and 6 bases at J, with 12 bases in the middle. Germline CDR1 and CDR2: LGHNA and YSLEER. CDR3 in DNA: TGCGCCAGCAGCCAAGGGATGTCGGACCATGGCTACACCTTC. It is translated as CASSQGMSDHGYTF.

This clonotype came up once. V and J are TRBV6-5 and TRBJ2-1, with D possibly TRBD2 on 6 matching bases. The V gene's germline CDR1 is MNHEY and CDR2 SVGAGI. CDR3 length equals 16 residues. V lost 4 bases, J lost 3 bases, and 16 bases lay in between. As DNA, the CDR3 is TGTGCCAGCAGTTCCCTGGGACTGCAGGGCTACAATGAGCAGTTCTTC. Protein: CASSSLGLQGYNEQFF.

This chain connects TRBV6-2 or TRBV6-3 to TRBJ2-7, with D maybe TRBD1 (6 bases). The CDR3 has 15 residues. Germline CDR1 and CDR2: MNHEY and SVGEGT. V lost 7 bases, J lost 1 base, and 17 bases lay in between. DNA of the CDR3: TGTGCCAGCACTCTGGGGGCAGGACTTTCCTACGAGCAGTACTTC. Residues: CASTLGAGLSYEQYF.

The chain uses TRBV9 and TRBJ2-1; 9 positions agree with TRBD2. The germline V gene encodes CDR1 SGDLS and CDR2 YYNGEE. J was trimmed by 6 bases and V by 0 bases; bases with no gene match: 4. This CDR3 contains 15 residues. DNA of the CDR3: TGTGCCAGCAGCGTAGGGCGGGAGGGGGGCAATGAGCAGTTCTTC. This sequence encodes CASSVGREGGNEQFF.

The chain employs TRBV9 and TRBJ2-1, with D unresolved. Germline-derived CDR1 and CDR2 are SGDLS and YYNGEE. CDR3 size: 15 residues. Trimming removed 0 bases at V and 0 bases at J, with 7 bases between. As DNA, the CDR3 is TGTGCCAGCAGCGTAGAGGATAACTCCTACAATGAGCAGTTCTTC. Protein: CASSVEDNSYNEQFF.

The rearrangement joins TRBV20-1 to TRBJ1-2, with D uncertain. This CDR3 has 11 residues. V was shortened by 5 bases and J by 6 bases, with 10 bases between the two germline ends. CDR1 is DFQATT, CDR2 SNEGSKA, per germline (reference sequence). The CDR3 DNA reads TGCAGTGCTTTCGGGGTGGATGGCTACACCTTC. It codes for CSAFGVDGYTF.

V and J are TRBV6-1 and TRBJ2-1; D uncertain. V gave up 7 bases and J gave up 13 bases, with 17 bases separating them. Germline loops: CDR1 MNHNS, CDR2 SASEGT. The CDR3 totals 12 residues. CDR3 in DNA: TGTGCCAGCACGGCCAGTCAAGAGATCCAGTTCTTC. This translates into CASTASQEIQFF.

The chain combines TRBV30 with TRBJ1-5; 9 nucleotides align to TRBD1. V lost 6 bases, J lost 3 bases, and 9 bases stayed unmatched. There are 15 residues in the CDR3. CDR1 is GTSNPN, CDR2 SVGIG, per germline (reference sequence). The chain's CDR3 is CACFSGTGNNQPQHF. The CDR3 region has the DNA TGTGCCTGTTTTTCCGGGACAGGGAACAATCAGCCCCAGCATTTT.

Of note for this clonotype: One base away lies a much larger clone, so this may be a sequencing read error. The J gene is TRBJ2-4, the V gene TRBV29-1, with unresolved D. The CDR3 is made up of 14 amino acids. Per the germline V gene, CDR1 is SQVTM and CDR2 is ANQGSEA. The germline V and J ends were trimmed by 4 bases and 13 bases, with 23 bases remaining between them. The CDR3 DNA sequence: TGCAGCGTTGGGCTCCGGCCCACGGTCAATGAGCAGTACTTC. This gives the protein CSVGLRPTVNEQYF. Together with reference TRBV29-1 and TRBJ2-4, the CDR3 gives the full variable domain: SAVISQKPSRDICQRGTSLTIQCQVDSQVTMMFWYRQQPGQSLTLIATANQGSEATYESGFVIDKFPISRPNLTFSTLTVSNMSPEDSSIYLCSVGLRPTVNEQYFGAGTRLSVL.

This clonotype appeared a few times. The rearrangement joins TRBV29-1 to TRBJ2-1, with TRBD2 identical over 10 bases. The V segment lost 1 base and the J segment 8 bases; nucleotides outside the gene matches: 8. The germline V gene encodes CDR1 SQVTM and CDR2 ANQGSEA. CDR3 length: 15 residues. CDR3 sequence reads: CSVEGGSGGAYEQFF. CDR3 DNA: TGCAGCGTTGAAGGCGGGAGCGGGGGGGCCTATGAGCAGTTCTTC.

The chain carries TRBV18 and TRBJ1-5; D ambiguous. CDR1 is KGHSH, CDR2 LQKENI, per germline. The CDR3 runs 15 residues. V was pared by 2 bases and J by 3 bases, with 11 bases between. CDR3 in amino acids: CASSPTGRDNQPQHF. The CDR3 DNA is TGTGCCAGCTCACCAACTGGGCGGGACAATCAGCCCCAGCATTTT. Filled out from reference TRBV18 and TRBJ1-5, the complete variable domain reads NAGVMQNPRHLVRRRGQEARLRCSPMKGHSHVYWYRQLPEEGLKFMVYLQKENIIDESGMPKERFSAEFPKEGPSILRIQQVVRGDSAAYFCASSPTGRDNQPQHFGDGTRLSIL.

This clonotype was seen a handful of times. The DNA is omitted, as the CDR3 cannot be located on it reliably, and the CDR3 follows TCRdb's listing. The rearrangement uses TRBV4-1 and TRBJ2-3; no DNA check was done on the table's D call, TRBD2. The CDR3 is made up of 24 amino acids, end residues included. The germline gives CDR1 MGHRA, CDR2 YSYEKL. Here the CDR3 reads CASSPGTSGVILDTQYFGPGTPYF.

V gene TRBV27 combines with J gene TRBJ1-2; D not certain. Trimming removed 5 bases at V and 5 bases at J, with 12 bases between. This CDR3 spans 13 amino acids. The V gene's germline CDR1 is MNHEY and CDR2 SMNVEV (reference sequence). The CDR3 region has the DNA TGTGCCAGCAGTACCACAGAAGAGTATGGCTACACCTTC. This gives the protein CASSTTEEYGYTF.